The 8 T cell receptor beta chains given below trace back to one sample, sequenced in a study of shared clonotypes between healthy human individuals. The method was immunoSEQ multiplex PCR; TCRdb's version includes in-frame clones alone and lacks a portion of them. Here the sample spans 2,500,000 or so clones, roughly nine tenths being singletons. Sequenced: naive CD4+ T cells sorted from blood. The subset was: CD45RA+ positively selected. Every receptor here comes from a man younger than 35 in good health.

The rearrangement links TRBV4-1 to TRBJ2-1, with no clear D. The CDR3 is made up of 15 amino acids. The germline V gene encodes CDR1 MGHRA and CDR2 YSYEKL. Trimming took off 3 bases at V and 0 bases at J, with 9 bases between the two ends. The CDR3 here is CASSQTQSSYNEQFF. The CDR3 region has the DNA TGCGCCAGCAGCCAGACTCAAAGCTCCTACAATGAGCAGTTCTTC.

Points on this clone: Other nucleotide sequences from this sample produce the same CDR3. This chain links TRBV7-9 with TRBJ2-7, with TRBD1 matching 7 bases. The length of the CDR3 is 14 residues. Germline assignment: CDR1 SEHNR and CDR2 FQNEAQ (reference sequence). With V trimmed by 4 bases and J by 2 bases, 5 bases remained unmatched. This CDR3 reads CASSSDRETYEQYF. CDR3 in DNA: TGTGCCAGCAGCTCCGACAGGGAGACCTACGAGCAGTACTTC. Together with reference TRBV7-9 and TRBJ2-7, the CDR3 gives the full variable domain: DTGVSQNPRHKITKRGQNVTFRCDPISEHNRLYWYRQTLGQGPEFLTYFQNEAQLEKSRLLSDRFSAERPKGSFSTLEIQRTEQGDSAMYLCASSSDRETYEQYFGPGTRLTVT.

This chain uses TRBV30 with TRBJ1-1; no definite D call. Germline-derived CDR1 and CDR2 are GTSNPN and SVGIG (reference sequence). The V end lost 3 bases, the J end lost 1 base, and 9 bases lay between the germline ends. The CDR3 spans 13 residues. The CDR3 spells CAWRGFGNTEAFF. The CDR3 coding sequence is TGTGCCTGGAGGGGGTTTGGGAACACTGAAGCTTTCTTT.

The V call is TRBV21-1, the J call TRBJ1-5. TRBV21-1 is a pseudogene segment. The CDR3 length is 14 residues. The DNA for the CDR3 is TGTGCCAGCAGCAAAGTTGAGGGAAATCAGCCCCAGCATTTT. Its protein is CASSKVEGNQPQHF.

This chain links TRBV5-6 with TRBJ1-1, with D maybe TRBD1 (5 bases). Between the trimmed V and J ends, which lost 0 bases and 8 bases, there was a span of 14 bases. Germline V CDR1 and CDR2: SGHDT, YYEEEE. CDR3 length: 14 residues. The CDR3 region has the DNA TGTGCCAGCAGCTTGGGGGGCTTCTCGAGAGAAGCTTTCTTT. As protein: CASSLGGFSREAFF.

The V and J genes are TRBV6-5 and TRBJ2-3; tentative D call: TRBD1 (5 bases). Germline lookup yields CDR1 MNHEY and CDR2 SVGAGI. The CDR3 runs 14 residues. The germline V and J ends were trimmed by 8 bases and 0 bases, with 12 bases remaining between them. The CDR3 DNA sequence: TGTGCCAGCCGGACACGAGGAAGCACAGATACGCAGTATTTT. This translates into CASRTRGSTDTQYF.

This rearrangement joins TRBV10-2 to TRBJ2-3, with TRBD2 matching 13 bases. The junction had 9 bases not matched to a gene; V was cut back by 5 bases and J by 1 base. The germline V gene encodes CDR1 WSHSY and CDR2 SAAADI. The CDR3 runs 18 residues. CDR3 residues: CASSFTSGGAFGTDTQYF. CDR3 in DNA: TGCGCCAGCAGTTTTACTAGCGGGGGGGCATTTGGCACAGATACGCAGTATTTT.

The rearrangement uses TRBV7-9 and TRBJ2-1, with TRBD2 as a possible D gene (5 bases). The V gene lost 2 bases and the J gene lost 4 bases, with 12 bases spanning the gap. This CDR3 is 15 amino acids long. Germline-derived CDR1 and CDR2 are SEHNR and FQNEAQ (reference sequence). CDR3 sequence (DNA): TGTGCCAGCAGCTTAACACTAGGCCTATACAATGAGCAGTTCTTC. It specifies CASSLTLGLYNEQFF.